This T cell receptor (beta chain) was found in a study of blood T cell repertoires in COVID-19. This CDR3 is 15 amino acids long. Germline V gives CDR1 PRHDT, CDR2 FYEKMQ (reference sequence). Trimming removed 8 bases from V and 0 bases from J, with 17 bases in between. Assay: immunoSEQ multiplex PCR; the TCRdb copy retains only in-frame clones and omits some. The sample includes some 200,000 clones, about 90% of them seen just once. Specimen: peripheral blood. The chain recombines TRBV13 with TRBJ2-7, with a weak D call TRBD2 (6 bases). This TCR was recovered from a man aged 18 to 30 with active or convalescent COVID-19. CDR3 region: CASRLWGVRSYEQYF. The CDR3 DNA follows: TGTGCCAGCCGCCTTTGGGGGGTTCGCTCCTACGAGCAGTACTTC. The variable domain in full, completed from reference TRBV13 and TRBJ2-7, reads AAGVIQSPRHLIKEKRETATLKCYPIPRHDTVYWYQQGPGQDPQFLISFYEKMQSDKGSIPDRFSAQQFSDYHSELNMSSLELGDSALYFCASRLWGVRSYEQYFGPGTRLTVT.